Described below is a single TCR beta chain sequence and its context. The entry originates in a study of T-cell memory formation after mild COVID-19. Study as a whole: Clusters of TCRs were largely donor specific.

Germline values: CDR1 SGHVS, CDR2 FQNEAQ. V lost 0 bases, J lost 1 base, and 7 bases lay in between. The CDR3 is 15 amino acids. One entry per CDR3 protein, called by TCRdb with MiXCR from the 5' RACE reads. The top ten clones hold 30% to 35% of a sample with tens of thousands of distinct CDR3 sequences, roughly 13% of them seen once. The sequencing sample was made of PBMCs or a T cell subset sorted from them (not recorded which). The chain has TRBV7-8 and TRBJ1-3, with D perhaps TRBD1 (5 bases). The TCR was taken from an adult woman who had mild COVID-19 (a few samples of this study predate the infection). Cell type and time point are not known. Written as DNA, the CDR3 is TGTGCCAGCAGCTTAGCTGGGGGTTCTGGAAACACCATATATTTT. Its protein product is CASSLAGGSGNTIYF.